Shown below are 29 T cell receptor beta chains from a single sample sequenced in a study of blood T cell repertoires in COVID-19. Profiled with immunoSEQ multiplex PCR; TCRdb holds only in-frame clones, not every one. The table has around 100,000 clones, around 87% seen once. Specimen: peripheral blood. The receptors shown here come from a woman aged 45-59 years with COVID-19, enrolled during active disease.

The rearrangement uses TRBV6-4 and TRBJ2-1; 9 bases are shared with TRBD2. CDR1 and CDR2 (germline): MRHNA, SNTAGT. The CDR3 runs to 16 residues. V shed 5 bases, J shed 5 bases, and the junction held 10 bases outside the gene matches. CDR3 loop: CASSPAGGGANNEQFF. CDR3 coding DNA: TGTGCCAGCAGTCCTGCTGGCGGGGGGGCTAACAATGAGCAGTTCTTC.

This chain uses TRBV13 with TRBJ2-7; TRBD1 might be the D (6 bases). CDR1 and CDR2 from the germline V gene are PRHDT and FYEKMQ (reference sequence). CDR3 length equals 14 residues. The V end was cut by 5 bases, the J end by 0 bases, with 11 bases between. DNA of the CDR3: TGTGCCAGCAGCCAGGGGTCGAGCTCCTACGAGCAGTACTTC. Residues: CASSQGSSSYEQYF.

This sequence joins TRBV3-1 (or the pseudogene TRBV3-2) and TRBJ2-4, with TRBD2 matching 9 bases. CDR1 is LGHDT and CDR2 is YNNKEL in the germline V gene (reference sequence). Trimming took 1 base from V and 11 from J; bases not matched to a gene: 3. The CDR3 covers 13 residues. CDR3 sequence: CASSQGGGALQYF. CDR3 in DNA: TGTGCCAGCAGCCAAGGCGGGGGGGCGCTTCAGTACTTC.

Remarks on this clone: Different DNA sequences within this sample yield the same CDR3. V and J are TRBV7-2 and TRBJ2-5; D gene ambiguous. Germline CDR1 and CDR2: SGHTA and FQGNSA. The V and J ends lost 5 bases and 1 base respectively, with 11 bases between them. CDR3 length: 14 residues. The CDR3 is CASSLSRVQETQYF. The CDR3 DNA reads as TGTGCCAGCAGCCTCTCCCGAGTCCAAGAGACCCAGTACTTC. The variable domain in full, with the rest retrieved from reference TRBV7-2 and TRBJ2-5, is GAGVSQSPSNKVTEKGKDVELRCDPISGHTALYWYRQSLGQGLEFLIYFQGNSAPDKSGLPSDRFSAERTGGSVSTLTIQRTQQEDSAVYLCASSLSRVQETQYFGPGTRLLVL.

The chain combines TRBV9 with TRBJ1-2; 7 positions agree with TRBD1. Germline V gives CDR1 SGDLS, CDR2 YYNGEE. This CDR3 has 13 amino acids. Germline trimming cut 0 bases from V and 7 bases from J; bases unmatched to any gene: 3. The CDR3 protein is CASSVDRTGGYTF. The CDR3, as DNA: TGTGCCAGCAGCGTAGACCGGACAGGTGGCTACACCTTC.

The V call is TRBV6-5, the J call TRBJ2-2; D gene unclear. The germline gives CDR1 MNHEY, CDR2 SVGAGI. V lost 8 bases and J 0 bases, leaving 10 bases between the germline ends. The CDR3 runs to 14 residues. The CDR3 DNA is TGTGCCAGCGAAATGGGCGCGAACACCGGGGAGCTGTTTTTT. It translates to CASEMGANTGELFF.

The chain couples TRBV7-9 to TRBJ1-6, with 7 positions matching TRBD1. Germline CDR1 is SEHNR and CDR2 is FQNEAQ (reference sequence). The junction had 11 bases not matched to a gene; V was cut back by 5 bases and J by 7 bases. The CDR3 extends over 16 amino acids. CDR3 in amino acids: CASSQTPTGTNSPLHF. The CDR3 DNA follows: TGTGCCAGCAGCCAAACTCCGACAGGGACAAATTCACCCCTCCACTTT.

This clone was picked up one time. The V and J genes are TRBV7-2 and TRBJ2-5, with D perhaps matching TRBD2 (7 bases). The CDR3 is 14 amino acids. Germline lookup yields CDR1 SGHTA and CDR2 FQGNSA. Trimming stripped 6 bases from V and 5 bases from J, with 16 bases between. The CDR3 loop reads CASRLAGARETQYF. In DNA form, the CDR3 reads TGTGCCAGCAGACTCGCGGGGGCTCGGGAGACCCAGTACTTC.

CDR3 region: CASSLIPQGILYEQYF. CDR3 in DNA: TGTGCCAGCAGCTTAATTCCCCAGGGGATACTCTACGAGCAGTACTTC. This chain uses TRBV7-9 with TRBJ2-7; the D gene is possibly TRBD1 (6 bases). Germline V CDR1 and CDR2: SEHNR, FQNEAQ (reference sequence). Trimming removed 2 bases from V and 3 bases from J, with 17 bases in between. The CDR3 is made up of 16 amino acids.

The rearrangement joins TRBV15 to TRBJ2-5; D may be TRBD2 (6 bases). Looked up from germline, CDR1 is LNHNV and CDR2 is YYDKDF (reference sequence). V gave up 3 bases and J gave up 5 bases, with 7 bases separating them. The CDR3 totals 12 residues. CDR3 DNA: TGTGCCACCAGCAGCCGGGGGGAGACCCAGTACTTC. It yields the protein CATSSRGETQYF.

The chain links TRBV30 to TRBJ1-2; weak D call: TRBD1 (5 bases). The length of the CDR3 is 12 residues. CDR1 is GTSNPN, CDR2 SVGIG, per germline (reference sequence). V gave up 2 bases and J gave up 4 bases, with 8 bases separating them. CDR3 in amino acids: CAWSPGGYGYTF. In nucleotides, the CDR3 is TGTGCCTGGAGTCCGGGGGGCTATGGCTACACCTTC.

The gene calls are TRBV7-9 and TRBJ1-1; 8 bases match TRBD1. The CDR3 consists of 15 residues. Germline-derived CDR1 and CDR2 are SEHNR and FQNEAQ (reference sequence). V was clipped by 2 bases and J by 4 bases; unmatched bases: 6. CDR3 in amino acids: CASSLWTGSGTEAFF. DNA of the CDR3: TGTGCCAGCAGCTTATGGACAGGGTCAGGCACTGAAGCTTTCTTT.

The V gene is TRBV6-2 or TRBV6-3, the J gene TRBJ1-6; tentatively, D is TRBD1 (6 bases). Germline values: CDR1 MNHEY, CDR2 SVGEGT. This CDR3 comprises 15 residues. The V end was cut by 6 bases, the J end by 7 bases, with 16 bases between. DNA for the CDR3: TGTGCCAGCAGCAACAGGGTTTTTGGGAATTCACCCCTCCACTTT. Translation: CASSNRVFGNSPLHF.

V gene TRBV28 combines with J gene TRBJ1-3; 8 bases are shared with TRBD1. Germline V gives CDR1 MDHEN, CDR2 SYDVKM. The CDR3 consists of 16 residues. V lost 6 bases, J lost 1 base, and 8 bases stayed unmatched. The CDR3 nucleotides read TGTGCCAGCAGGCGGGACAGGCTGAGGTCTGGAAACACCATATATTTT. Translation: CASRRDRLRSGNTIYF.

The chain combines TRBV10-3 with TRBJ2-5; D may be TRBD2 (5 bases). CDR1 is ENHRY and CDR2 is SYGVKD in the germline V gene. The germline V and J ends were trimmed by 7 bases and 5 bases, with 14 bases remaining between them. There are 13 residues in the CDR3. CDR3 sequence: CAIKDSGRETQYF. The CDR3 DNA follows: TGTGCCATCAAGGACTCCGGGCGGGAGACCCAGTACTTC.

CDR3 sequence (DNA): TGCGCCAGCAGCCAATGGCGGCAAGAGACCCAGTACTTC. It is translated as CASSQWRQETQYF. This chain uses TRBV4-1 with TRBJ2-5; no definite D call. Trimming removed 2 bases from V and 2 bases from J, with 6 bases in between. There are 13 residues in the CDR3. From germline, CDR1 is MGHRA and CDR2 YSYEKL.

This clone appeared a single time. This rearrangement joins TRBV4-1 to TRBJ1-1; perhaps TRBD1 as D (6 bases). Germline CDR1 reads MGHRA; CDR2 reads YSYEKL. Trimming removed 2 bases from V and 3 bases from J, with 7 bases in between. The CDR3 runs to 13 residues. The CDR3 DNA reads as TGCGCCAGCAGCCAAACAGGGTACACTGAAGCTTTCTTT. Its protein is CASSQTGYTEAFF.

This clone was counted a single time. The chain uses TRBV5-4 and TRBJ1-2; D is perhaps TRBD1 (5 bases). This CDR3 region has 12 residues. V was shortened by 10 bases and J by 5 bases, with 15 bases between the two germline ends. The germline gives CDR1 SGHNT, CDR2 YYREEE (reference sequence). The CDR3, as DNA: TGTGCCGGACACAAATATCCTTATGGCTACACCTTC. Translating it yields CAGHKYPYGYTF.

The CDR3 loop is CASSHDRFSGNTIYF. In nucleotides, the CDR3 is TGTGCCAGCAGTCACGACAGATTCTCTGGAAACACCATATATTTT. The chain recombines TRBV6-6 with TRBJ1-3; a weak D match, TRBD1 (5 bases). With 5 bases removed from V and 0 bases from J, the gap between germline ends came to 11 bases. This CDR3 contains 15 residues. Germline V gene data show CDR1 as MNHNY and CDR2 as SVGAGI (reference sequence).

The chain is built from TRBV19 and TRBJ2-3; D not resolved. Per germline, CDR1 LNHDA and CDR2 SQIVND (reference sequence). This CDR3 is built from 16 residues. V shed 6 bases and J shed 0 bases, with 16 bases lying between them. Here the CDR3 reads CASSLIALRSTDTQYF. CDR3 sequence (DNA): TGTGCCAGTAGCCTCATAGCTTTGAGAAGCACAGATACGCAGTATTTT.

The chain carries TRBV7-6 and TRBJ2-7; possible D gene TRBD1, 6 bases. Germline V CDR1 and CDR2: SGHVS, FNYEAQ. V dropped 0 bases and J dropped 3 bases, with 12 bases sitting between them. This CDR3 has 15 residues. The CDR3: CASSLAHGGGYEQYF. CDR3 coding DNA: TGTGCCAGCAGCTTAGCGCATGGGGGCGGCTACGAGCAGTACTTC.

This sequence joins TRBV5-8 and TRBJ2-1; TRBD2 aligns across 13 bases. The CDR3 totals 16 residues. V lost 4 bases and J lost 8; bases outside the gene matches: 9. Germline CDR1 SGHTS, CDR2 YDEGEE. The CDR3 DNA sequence: TGTGCCAGCAGCCAGTCACGGACTAGCGGGGGAGATGAGCAGTTCTTC. Its protein product is CASSQSRTSGGDEQFF.

V gene TRBV19 combines with J gene TRBJ2-5, with 7 bases that match TRBD1. There are 15 residues in the CDR3. Germline loops: CDR1 LNHDA, CDR2 SQIVND (reference sequence). V shed 3 bases and J 5 bases; nucleotides not matched to a gene: 9. In DNA form, the CDR3 reads TGTGCCAGTAGTATCCGACAGGGTATCCGGGAGACCCAGTACTTC. It specifies CASSIRQGIRETQYF.

The chain combines TRBV10-3 with TRBJ2-7; D may be TRBD1 (6 bases). Germline CDR1 and CDR2: ENHRY and SYGVKD. The V end was cut by 0 bases, the J end by 6 bases, with 9 bases between. This CDR3 region has 13 residues. CDR3 coding DNA: TGTGCCATCAGTGAGTCGAAGGACAGCGAGCAGTACTTC. Protein: CAISESKDSEQYF.

The rearrangement links TRBV2 to TRBJ1-3; 7 positions agree with TRBD1. The CDR3 extends over 17 amino acids. V lost 5 bases, J lost 4 bases, and 14 bases stayed unmatched. Germline CDR1 SNHLY, CDR2 FYNNEI. The chain's CDR3 is CASSTSLTGVKGNTIYF. The DNA for the CDR3 is TGTGCCAGCAGTACTTCACTTACAGGGGTGAAAGGAAACACCATATATTTT.

V usage is TRBV4-1 and J usage is TRBJ1-6; D is uncertain. The V gene lost 0 bases and the J gene lost 4 bases, with 7 bases spanning the gap. The CDR3 sequence is 15 residues long. Per the germline V gene, CDR1 is MGHRA and CDR2 is YSYEKL. As DNA, the CDR3 is TGCGCCAGCAGCCAAGACCGCCAGTATAATTCACCCCTCCACTTT. It translates to CASSQDRQYNSPLHF.

The V and J genes are TRBV5-1 and TRBJ2-2, with 8 nucleotides matching TRBD2. Germline V gene lookup returns CDR1 SGHRS and CDR2 YFSETQ. The CDR3 is made up of 15 amino acids. V shed 2 bases and J 4 bases; nucleotides not matched to a gene: 4. CDR3 in DNA: TGCGCCAGCAGCTTTGGCCGGGGGGGCACCGGGGAGCTGTTTTTT. It yields the protein CASSFGRGGTGELFF.

This chain joins TRBV6-6 and TRBJ1-1; perhaps TRBD1 as D (5 bases). The length of the CDR3 is 15 residues. V lost 4 bases and J lost 6, with 18 bases in between. Germline CDR1 MNHNY, CDR2 SVGAGI (reference sequence). The CDR3 reads CASSSIGRGGPEAFF. CDR3 DNA: TGTGCCAGCAGTTCTATAGGAAGGGGTGGCCCTGAAGCTTTCTTT.

V gene TRBV19 combines with J gene TRBJ1-1, with no clear D. V dropped 7 bases and J dropped 4 bases, with 13 bases sitting between them. This CDR3 is 13 amino acids long. Per the germline V gene, CDR1 is LNHDA and CDR2 is SQIVND (reference sequence). This CDR3 is CASTVDSVTEAFF. DNA for the CDR3: TGTGCCAGTACGGTAGACTCTGTCACTGAAGCTTTCTTT.